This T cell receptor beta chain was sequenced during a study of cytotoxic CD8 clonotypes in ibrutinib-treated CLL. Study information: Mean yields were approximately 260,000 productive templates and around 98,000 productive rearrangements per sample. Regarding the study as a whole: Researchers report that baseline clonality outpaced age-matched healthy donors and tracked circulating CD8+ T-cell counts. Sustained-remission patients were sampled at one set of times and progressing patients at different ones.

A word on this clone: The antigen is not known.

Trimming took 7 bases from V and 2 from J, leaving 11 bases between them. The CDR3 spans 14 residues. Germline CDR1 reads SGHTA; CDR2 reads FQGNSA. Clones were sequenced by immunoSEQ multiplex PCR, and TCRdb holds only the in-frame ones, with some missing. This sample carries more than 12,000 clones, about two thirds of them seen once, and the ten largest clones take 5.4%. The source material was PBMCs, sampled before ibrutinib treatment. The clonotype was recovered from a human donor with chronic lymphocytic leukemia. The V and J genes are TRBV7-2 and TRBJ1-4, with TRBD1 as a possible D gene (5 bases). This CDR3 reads CASMGRGTNEKLFF. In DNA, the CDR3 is TGTGCCAGCATGGGGAGGGGCACTAATGAAAAACTGTTTTTT. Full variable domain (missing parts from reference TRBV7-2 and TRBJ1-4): GAGVSQSPSNKVTEKGKDVELRCDPISGHTALYWYRQSLGQGLEFLIYFQGNSAPDKSGLPSDRFSAERTGGSVSTLTIQRTQQEDSAVYLCASMGRGTNEKLFFGSGTQLSVL.